Reported below is one TCR beta chain. The antigen remains undetermined. Amplification used 60 Vbeta primers and 13 Jbeta primers. TCRdb's table, derived via immunoSEQ multiplex PCR, lists solely in-frame clones and lacks some. The sample has about 91,000 clones; roughly two thirds are singletons. The junction had 6 bases not matched to a gene; V was cut back by 2 bases and J by 4 bases. Looked up from germline, CDR1 is LNHNV and CDR2 is YYDKDF (reference sequence). This CDR3 is 16 amino acids long. This sample is drawn from a study of cytomegalovirus exposure and HLA in healthy donors. In the study overall: Within the Caucasian-associated ancestry cluster were about 81% of the roughly 430 genotyped donors. Study observations and caveats: On later analysis, the bulk of CMV-associated TCR beta chains appeared to be HLA-restricted. In a later analysis, at a false discovery rate of 0.05, 17,000 or so TCR beta sequences matched HLA alleles. Immune exposure data for these donors was limited to CMV serostatus.

The chain uses TRBV15 and TRBJ1-2; 11 bases agree with TRBD1. The TCR comes from a human donor in good health. Material: PBMCs. Written as DNA, the CDR3 is TGTGCCACCAGCAGACACGGACAGGGGGCGACCTATGGCTACACCTTC. This encodes CATSRHGQGATYGYTF.